Listed below are T cell receptor beta chains from one sample, sequenced in a study of shared clonotypes between healthy human individuals. The repertoire was sequenced with immunoSEQ multiplex PCR; TCRdb's copy has only in-frame clones and lacks some. This sample has around 2,000,000 clones, with over 85% found just once. The sequenced material came from naive CD8+ T cells sorted from blood. Receptor source: a man aged 18-30 years in good health. CDR3s include the opening cysteine and the closing phenylalanine or tryptophan. D genes are given only for firm matches. Clone size is stated in some rows and not others, as once, few, many or a class when expanded.

clone_size j_call v_call d_call cdr3_aa cdr3_nt
. TRBJ1-6 TRBV5-6 . CASSLGTANSPLHF TGTGCCAGCAGCTTGGGGACAGCTAATTCACCCCTCCACTTT
. TRBJ2-1 TRBV4-1 TRBD2 CASSQVASGSFGEQFF TGCGCCAGCAGCCAAGTGGCGAGCGGGAGTTTCGGTGAGCAGTTCTTC
. TRBJ2-3 TRBV5-1 TRBD2 CASSLWSSGVTDTQYF TGCGCCAGCAGCTTGTGGTCTAGCGGGGTCACAGATACGCAGTATTTT
. TRBJ2-7 TRBV10-2 . CASSEGRADYEQYF TGCGCCAGCAGTGAAGGAAGGGCCGACTACGAGCAGTACTTC
. TRBJ2-3 TRBV27 . CASSFVAPGVDTQYF TGTGCCAGCAGTTTCGTAGCGCCGGGGGTAGATACGCAGTATTTT
. TRBJ2-3 TRBV25-1 . CASGYSSTDTQYF TGTGCCAGCGGATATAGCTCCACAGATACGCAGTATTTT
. TRBJ1-1 TRBV5-5 TRBD1 CASSSGQGLRNTEAFF TGTGCCAGCAGCTCTGGACAGGGGCTAAGGAACACTGAAGCTTTCTTT
. TRBJ2-5 TRBV5-1 TRBD2 CASSIQREGLGETQYF TGCGCCAGCAGCATCCAGCGGGAGGGCCTTGGGGAGACCCAGTACTTC
. TRBJ2-1 TRBV30 . CAWSVPLTRIVYNEQFF TGTGCCTGGAGCGTTCCCCTAACTAGGATAGTCTACAATGAGCAGTTCTTC
. TRBJ1-6 TRBV7-3 TRBD1 CASSLTGTGAPLHF TGTGCCAGCAGCTTAACGGGTACAGGGGCACCCCTCCACTTT
. TRBJ2-7 TRBV5-1 . CASSLEGYYEQYF TGCGCCAGCAGCTTGGAGGGGTACTACGAGCAGTACTTC
. TRBJ2-5 TRBV12-5 TRBD2 CASGLIGTSGKETQYF TGTGCTAGTGGTTTGATAGGGACTAGCGGAAAAGAGACCCAGTACTTC
. TRBJ2-7 TRBV7-9 . CASSLGQGFYEQYF TGTGCCAGCAGCTTAGGGCAGGGCTTTTACGAGCAGTACTTC
. TRBJ2-7 TRBV9 . CASSLSGTGDYEQYF TGTGCCAGCAGCCTCTCCGGGACCGGAGACTACGAGCAGTACTTC
. TRBJ2-1 TRBV19 . CASSIQTSSADEQFF TGTGCCAGTAGTATCCAGACTTCGTCCGCGGATGAGCAGTTCTTC
once TRBJ1-2 TRBV25-1 . CTSSLGVLYTF TGTACCAGCAGTCTAGGCGTCTTGTACACCTTC
. TRBJ1-2 TRBV2 . CASSEAGGYDGYTF TGTGCCAGCAGTGAAGCTGGAGGGTACGATGGCTACACCTTC
. TRBJ2-5 TRBV6-1 . CATSGGWGETQYF TGTGCCACCTCTGGGGGATGGGGGGAGACCCAGTACTTC
. TRBJ2-2 TRBV29-1 TRBD2 CSVVTKGLTGELFF TGCAGCGTTGTGACCAAGGGACTAACCGGGGAGCTGTTTTTT
. TRBJ2-7 TRBV4-3 . CASSHALGVNEQYF TGCGCCAGCAGCCACGCTTTGGGGGTCAACGAGCAGTACTTC
. TRBJ2-7 TRBV5-1 TRBD1 CASSSSTGGLLYYEQYF TGCGCCAGCAGCTCATCAACAGGGGGCCTATTATATTACGAGCAGTACTTC
. TRBJ2-2 TRBV7-8 . CASSLNSDYPNTGELFF TGTGCCAGCAGCTTAAATAGCGACTACCCGAACACCGGGGAGCTGTTTTTT
. TRBJ2-5 TRBV11-2 . CASSFLPPGEIETQYF TGTGCCAGCAGCTTTTTACCACCGGGAGAAATAGAGACCCAGTACTTC
. TRBJ2-7 TRBV4-3 . CASSQVEGEPREQYF TGCGCCAGCAGCCAAGTGGAGGGGGAGCCGAGGGAGCAGTACTTC
. TRBJ1-2 TRBV7-8 . CASSPIAGVDYGYTF TGTGCCAGCAGCCCAATAGCAGGGGTAGACTATGGCTACACCTTC